This TCR beta chain was retrieved from a study of shared clonotypes between healthy human individuals. Sequenced by immunoSEQ multiplex PCR; TCRdb stores in-frame clones only, minus some. This table holds 980,000 or so clones, 76% found once. The J segment lost 0 bases and the V segment lost 10 bases, leaving 9 bases of the junction unmatched. Per germline, CDR1 SGHNT and CDR2 YYREEE (reference sequence). CDR3 length: 14 residues. The sequence came from a young man in good health. Specimen: memory CD4+ T cells sorted from blood. The subset was: CD45RA-negative fraction. This chain connects TRBV5-4 to TRBJ2-7, with 8 bases that match TRBD1. CDR3 protein: CAGKTGVGSYEQYF. Here the CDR3 DNA reads TGTGCCGGAAAGACAGGGGTGGGCTCCTACGAGCAGTACTTC. Full variable domain (outside the CDR3, taken from reference TRBV5-4 and TRBJ2-7): ETGVTQSPTHLIKTRGQQVTLRCSSQSGHNTVSWYQQALGQGPQFIFQYYREEENGRGNFPPRFSGLQFPNYSSELNVNALELDDSALYLCAGKTGVGSYEQYFGPGTRLTVT.